This TCR beta chain was retrieved from a study of brain T cells in children with intractable seizures. Documented time point: blood from clinic visit 5 months post-surgery; TSC patient then seizure free. Here immunoSEQ multiplex PCR was the method, and the copy in TCRdb shows in-frame clones only, minus some. The sample holds a few hundred thousand clones, over 90% seen once. The CDR3 contains 15 residues. V gave up 2 bases and J gave up 0 bases, with 8 bases separating them. CDR1 KGHSH and CDR2 LQKENI come from the germline V gene. This chain links TRBV18 with TRBJ1-3, with D perhaps TRBD1 (5 bases). The input for sequencing was peripheral blood, taken 4 to 5 months after surgery. This clonotype was obtained from a boy less than two years old with tuberous sclerosis and intractable seizures. CDR3 residues: CASSPGDFSGNTIYF. The CDR3, as DNA: TGTGCCAGCTCACCAGGGGACTTCTCTGGAAACACCATATATTTT.